In its sample, the clone carrying this T cell receptor beta chain was seen a few times. V was cut by 0 bases and J by 6 bases, with 14 bases left in between. Germline V gives CDR1 MNHEY, CDR2 SVGAGI. This CDR3 has 15 amino acids. These data belong to a study of cytomegalovirus exposure and HLA in healthy donors. Researchers ran the PCR with 60 Vbeta and 13 Jbeta primers. TCRdb's table, derived via immunoSEQ multiplex PCR, lists solely in-frame clones and lacks some. The sample lists some 130,000 clones; under 85% were seen once. The chain recombines TRBV6-5 with TRBJ1-2; D is possibly TRBD1 (6 bases). The sequence was collected from a man between 18 and 35 years old in good health and CMV-seronegative. The sequencing input was PBMCs. The chain's CDR3 is CASSYSITTGHGYTF. CDR3 DNA: TGTGCCAGCAGTTACTCGATAACCACAGGGCATGGCTACACCTTC.